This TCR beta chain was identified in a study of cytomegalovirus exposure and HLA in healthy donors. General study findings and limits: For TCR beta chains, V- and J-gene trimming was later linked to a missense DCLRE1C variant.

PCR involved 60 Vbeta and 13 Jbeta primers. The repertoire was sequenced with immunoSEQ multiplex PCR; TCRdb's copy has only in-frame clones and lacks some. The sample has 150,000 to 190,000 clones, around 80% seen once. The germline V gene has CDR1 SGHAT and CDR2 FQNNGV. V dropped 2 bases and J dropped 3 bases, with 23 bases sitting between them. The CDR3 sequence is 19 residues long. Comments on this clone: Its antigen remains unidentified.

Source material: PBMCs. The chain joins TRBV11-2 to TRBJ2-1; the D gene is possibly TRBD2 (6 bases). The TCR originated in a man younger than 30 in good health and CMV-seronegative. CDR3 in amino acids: CASSLSPPPYSRDYNEQFF. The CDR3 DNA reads TGTGCCAGCAGCTTAAGCCCACCACCTTACTCGCGGGACTACAATGAGCAGTTCTTC.